This T cell receptor beta chain was identified in a study of PD-1 blockade in classical Hodgkin lymphoma. Overall study context: The study gave patients nivolumab 3 mg/kg intravenously every 2 weeks.

A remark on this clone: Its antigen is unknown.

The CDR3 length is 16 residues. CDR1 and CDR2 from the germline V gene are LGHNA and YSLEER. V lost 0 bases and J lost 1, with 9 bases in between. Indicated time point: cycle 4 day 1 (C4D1), after six to seven weeks of nivolumab. Relapse was seen in all patients after autologous stem cell transplantation, and brentuximab vedotin exposure was variable. Study results and limitations: Relapsed/refractory patients reportedly had lower baseline diversity than newly diagnosed patients. CD4+ TCR diversity, unlike CD8+, climbed significantly by C4D1.

The table came from immunoSEQ multiplex PCR; TCRdb's copy has only in-frame clones and leaves some out. The data show approximately 30,000 clones, around three quarters seen once. The sample was peripheral blood mononuclear cells (PBMCs), taken before the fourth cycle of nivolumab. The chain joins TRBV4-3 to TRBJ2-2; D is unclear. This clonotype was obtained from a human donor with classical Hodgkin lymphoma. CDR3 residues: CASSQESGWNTGELFF. The DNA of the CDR3 is TGCGCCAGCAGCCAAGAGTCTGGGTGGAACACCGGGGAGCTGTTTTTT.